These 18 T cell receptor beta chains came from one sample sequenced in a study of OX40 agonist ivuxolimab in advanced cancers. The data were produced by immunoSEQ multiplex PCR, yet TCRdb's version contains in-frame clones alone and is incomplete. The sample contains more than 75,000 clones, roughly 93% of which appear only once. The starting material was CD4+ or CD8+ T cells sorted from blood, obtained in a trial of the OX40 agonist ivuxolimab. The receptor set was obtained from an adult with an advanced solid tumor such as melanoma, head and neck, liver or kidney cancer.

In DNA, the CDR3 is TGTGCCAGCAGCGCGACCCAACTAGCGGGAGGAACCTACAATGAGCAGTTCTTC. It specifies CASSATQLAGGTYNEQFF. This rearrangement joins TRBV9 to TRBJ2-1; TRBD2 agrees at 12 bases. Germline V CDR1 and CDR2: SGDLS, YYNGEE. V shed 3 bases and J 2 bases; nucleotides not matched to a gene: 9. The CDR3 covers 18 residues.

The V and J genes are TRBV4-1 and TRBJ1-4, with 10 bases lining up with TRBD1. The CDR3 loop spans 15 amino acids. Germline-derived CDR1 and CDR2 are MGHRA and YSYEKL. The V gene end was trimmed by 3 bases and the J gene end by 8 bases; junction bases not matched to a gene: 6. The CDR3 region has the DNA TGCGCCAGCAGCCAGCACGGGACAGGGGTAGAAAAACTGTTTTTT. It encodes CASSQHGTGVEKLFF.

The chain recombines TRBV6-5 with TRBJ1-2; weak D call: TRBD1 (5 bases). CDR3 length equals 15 residues. The germline V gene has CDR1 MNHEY and CDR2 SVGAGI. Trimming removed 5 bases at V and 6 bases at J, with 19 bases between. Here the CDR3 reads CASSLSPGRPDGYTF. Written as DNA, the CDR3 is TGTGCCAGCAGTCTTTCTCCGGGACGGCCCGATGGCTACACCTTC.

This clone was observed a single time. The chain recombines TRBV21-1 with TRBJ1-1; no check of the table's D call, TRBD1, against the DNA was made. TRBV21-1 represents a pseudogene. The CDR3 is 22 residues long. The CDR3 bases are TGTGCCAGCAGCTCACGAAACCAACACAGGGGGCGCTACCCAAAGACCCCCACTGAAGCTTTCTTT. Protein: CASSSRNQHRGRYPKTPTEAFF.

This rearrangement joins TRBV5-1 to TRBJ1-3; D gene unclear. This CDR3 has 12 amino acids. Germline CDR1 reads SGHRS; CDR2 reads YFSETQ. Trimming removed 4 bases at V and 2 bases at J, with 4 bases between. The CDR3 coding sequence is TGCGCCAGCAGCGAAACTGGAAACACCATATATTTT. As protein: CASSETGNTIYF.

This clone was found once. The chain recombines TRBV5-1 with TRBJ1-4, with a weak D call TRBD1 (6 bases). The CDR3 has 16 residues. CDR1 and CDR2 (germline): SGHRS, YFSETQ. V was shortened by 4 bases and J by 7 bases, with 20 bases between the two germline ends. The CDR3 spells CASSPGLDSLFEKLFF. The CDR3 nucleotides read TGCGCCAGCAGCCCCGGACTGGACAGTTTATTTGAAAAACTGTTTTTT.

This chain links TRBV29-1 with TRBJ2-1, with 8 bases matching TRBD2. Germline-derived CDR1 and CDR2 are SQVTM and ANQGSEA. This CDR3 contains 13 residues. The J segment lost 4 bases and the V segment lost 6 bases, leaving 5 bases of the junction unmatched. The CDR3 here is CSVAGDFYNEQFF. CDR3 sequence (DNA): TGCAGCGTAGCGGGAGATTTTTACAATGAGCAGTTCTTC.

J is TRBJ1-4 and V is TRBV4-1, with 7 bases that match TRBD1. Looked up from germline, CDR1 is MGHRA and CDR2 is YSYEKL. V lost 0 bases, J lost 6 bases, and 7 bases stayed unmatched. The CDR3 totals 16 residues. The CDR3 bases are TGCGCCAGCAGCCAAGATCGCTGGCAGGGGGATGAAAAACTGTTTTTT. Translation: CASSQDRWQGDEKLFF.

The CDR3 sequence: CASKKQGSGSYTF. DNA for the CDR3: TGTGCCAGCAAAAAACAGGGGTCTGGCAGCTACACCTTC. The chain joins TRBV28 to TRBJ1-2, with TRBD1 matching 7 bases. V shed 7 bases and J 9 bases; nucleotides not matched to a gene: 11. This CDR3 has 13 amino acids. In germline, CDR1 is MDHEN, CDR2 SYDVKM.

V and J are TRBV7-2 and TRBJ1-6; 8 bases match TRBD1. Trimming cost V 5 bases and J 7 bases; bases outside gene matches: 7. CDR1 is SGHTA, CDR2 FQGNSA, per germline. The CDR3 runs to 15 residues. In DNA form, the CDR3 reads TGTGCCAGCAGCCCCCGACAGGGGTCGAATTCACCCCTCCACTTT. Its protein product is CASSPRQGSNSPLHF.

J is TRBJ1-1 and V is TRBV7-3; the D is unclear. Germline loops: CDR1 SGHTA, CDR2 FQGTGA. V was clipped by 2 bases and J by 1 base, with 11 bases between them. This CDR3 spans 15 amino acids. The CDR3 sequence is CASSLSAGENTEAFF. CDR3 sequence (DNA): TGTGCCAGCAGCTTATCGGCAGGAGAGAACACTGAAGCTTTCTTT.

The chain couples TRBV6-6 to TRBJ1-4, with a weak D call TRBD1 (6 bases). Trimming left V 7 bases short and J 5 bases short, with 14 bases between. Germline V lookup: CDR1 MNHNY, CDR2 SVGAGI (reference sequence). The CDR3 is made up of 14 amino acids. CDR3 protein: CASTPTGLNEKLFF. The CDR3 DNA reads TGTGCCAGCACCCCAACAGGGTTGAATGAAAAACTGTTTTTT.

V usage is TRBV9 and J usage is TRBJ1-1; possibly TRBD1 for D (5 bases). Germline CDR1 is SGDLS and CDR2 is YYNGEE. The CDR3 extends over 14 amino acids. Trimming pared 0 bases from V and 8 bases from J, leaving 14 bases between. CDR3 DNA: TGTGCCAGCAGCGTAGGCCCCAGTGGGGGAGAAGCTTTCTTT. Translating gives CASSVGPSGGEAFF.

This chain links TRBV2 with TRBJ1-1; D is unclear. This CDR3 comprises 12 residues. Trimming shortened V by 0 bases and J by 11 bases, and 10 bases separated the two germline ends. Per germline, CDR1 SNHLY and CDR2 FYNNEI. The DNA of the CDR3 is TGTGCCAGCAGTGAAGCGGGCGGAGGGGCTTTCTTT. Translating gives CASSEAGGGAFF.

The chain links TRBV6-1 to TRBJ2-3; TRBD1 agrees at 8 bases. V trimming: 3 bases; J trimming: 3 bases; junction bases outside the gene matches: 5. The CDR3 is 15 amino acids. The germline gives CDR1 MNHNS, CDR2 SASEGT. In DNA, the CDR3 is TGTGCCAGCAGTGACCGGACAGGGTATACAGATACGCAGTATTTT. It translates to CASSDRTGYTDTQYF.

The chain joins TRBV9 to TRBJ2-5; 7 bases match TRBD2. V shed 0 bases and J 3 bases; nucleotides not matched to a gene: 5. Germline values: CDR1 SGDLS, CDR2 YYNGEE. This CDR3 is 15 amino acids long. The CDR3 spells CASSVGSSGEETQYF. The CDR3 region has the DNA TGTGCCAGCAGCGTAGGGTCTAGCGGAGAAGAGACCCAGTACTTC. Full variable domain (rest looked up from reference TRBV9 and TRBJ2-5): DSGVTQTPKHLITATGQRVTLRCSPRSGDLSVYWYQQSLDQGLQFLIQYYNGEERAKGNILERFSAQQFPDLHSELNLSSLELGDSALYFCASSVGSSGEETQYFGPGTRLLVL.

This chain links TRBV30 with TRBJ2-5; TRBD2 matches 14 bases. Unmatched junction bases numbered 2, after V lost 3 bases and J lost 5 bases. This CDR3 is built from 14 residues. CDR1 GTSNPN and CDR2 SVGIG come from the germline V gene (reference sequence). The DNA of the CDR3 is TGTGCCTGGAGGGGGACTAGCGGGAGTGAGACCCAGTACTTC. This encodes CAWRGTSGSETQYF.

This chain joins TRBV7-2 and TRBJ2-4, with no clear D. Deletions cut 5 bases from V and 2 bases from J, with 10 bases between. There are 14 residues in the CDR3. Per germline, CDR1 SGHTA and CDR2 FQGNSA. CDR3 sequence (DNA): TGTGCCAGCAGCCCGACCTATACCAAAAACATTCAGTACTTC. It codes for CASSPTYTKNIQYF.